This T cell receptor (beta chain) was sequenced for a study of blood T cell repertoires in COVID-19. For the study at large: Acute-phase and convalescent COVID-19 samples originated in the United States, Italy and Spain. PBMCs, B-cell-depleted T cells, or T cells provided the cDNA or gDNA that made up the material.

Original handling: For nucleated cells, counts were estimated from reference gene primer amplification. Assay: immunoSEQ multiplex PCR; the TCRdb copy retains only in-frame clones and omits some. V and J calls and clone size follow that table, whereas D and trimming were derived from the DNA. This sample has under 300,000 clones, with 65% to 90% found just once. Comment on this clone: The junction and the germline gene differ at one end; a read error may be behind it.

The CDR3 sequence is 14 residues long. The germline V gene has CDR1 LNHNV and CDR2 YYDKDF (reference sequence). The chain has TRBV15 and TRBJ1-5; D is perhaps TRBD1 (6 bases). This TCR was recovered from a human donor in a cohort sampled during active COVID-19. What was sequenced was peripheral blood. The DNA of the CDR3 is TGTGCCACCAGCAGAGTCGGGGACAATAAGCCCCAGCATTTT. It yields the protein CATSRVGDNKPQHF.